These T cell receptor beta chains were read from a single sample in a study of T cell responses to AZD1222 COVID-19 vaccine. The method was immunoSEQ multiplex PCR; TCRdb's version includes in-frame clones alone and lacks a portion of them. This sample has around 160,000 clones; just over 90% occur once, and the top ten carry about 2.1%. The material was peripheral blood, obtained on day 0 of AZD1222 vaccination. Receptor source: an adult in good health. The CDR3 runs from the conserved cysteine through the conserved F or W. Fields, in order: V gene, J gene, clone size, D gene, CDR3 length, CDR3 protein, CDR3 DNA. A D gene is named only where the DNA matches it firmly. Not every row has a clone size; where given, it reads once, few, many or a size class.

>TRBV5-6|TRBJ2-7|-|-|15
CASSITGRFSYEQYF
TGTGCCAGCAGCATAACGGGACGGTTTTCCTACGAGCAGTACTTC
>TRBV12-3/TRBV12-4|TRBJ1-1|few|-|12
CASSPGQIEAFF
TGTGCCAGCAGTCCCGGACAGATTGAAGCTTTCTTT
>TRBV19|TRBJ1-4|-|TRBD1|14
CASNWDRDNEKLFF
TGTGCCAGTAACTGGGACAGGGATAATGAAAAACTGTTTTTT
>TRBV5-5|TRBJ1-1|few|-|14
CASSWGRLDTEAFF
TGTGCCAGCAGCTGGGGACGGTTAGACACTGAAGCTTTCTTT
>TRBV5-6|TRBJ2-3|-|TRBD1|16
CASSSYRTGVPDTQYF
TGTGCCAGCAGCAGCTATAGGACAGGGGTTCCAGATACGCAGTATTTT
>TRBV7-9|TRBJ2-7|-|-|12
CASSPLGYEQYF
TGTGCCAGCAGCCCCCTCGGCTACGAGCAGTACTTC
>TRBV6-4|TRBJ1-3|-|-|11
CASSDSITIYF
TGTGCCAGCAGTGACTCAATAACCATATATTTT
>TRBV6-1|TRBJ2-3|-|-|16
CASSEAGTLRTDTQYF
TGTGCCAGCAGTGAAGCGGGGACACTCCGCACAGATACGCAGTATTTT
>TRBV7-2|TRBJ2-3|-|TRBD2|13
CASSLTSHHAQYF
TGTGCCAGCAGCCTGACTAGCCACCATGCGCAGTATTTT
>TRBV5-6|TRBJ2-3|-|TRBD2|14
CASSWTSGADTQYF
TGTGCCAGCAGCTGGACTAGCGGAGCAGATACGCAGTATTTT
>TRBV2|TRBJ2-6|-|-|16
CASRGGLSSGANVLTF
TGTGCCAGCAGGGGGGGCCTCTCCTCTGGGGCCAACGTCCTGACTTTC
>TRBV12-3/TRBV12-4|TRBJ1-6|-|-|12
CASSWGVGPLHF
TGTGCCAGCAGTTGGGGGGTGGGACCCCTCCACTTT
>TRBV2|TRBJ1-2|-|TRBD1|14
CASSGDRGFRGYTF
TGTGCCAGCAGTGGTGACAGGGGGTTCCGTGGCTACACCTTC
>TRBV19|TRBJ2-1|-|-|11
CAPLGSRVQFF
TGTGCCCCGCTCGGGTCCAGGGTGCAGTTCTTC
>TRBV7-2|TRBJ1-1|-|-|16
CASSLVSGGGNTEAFF
TGTGCCAGCAGCTTAGTCTCTGGGGGGGGGAACACTGAAGCTTTCTTT
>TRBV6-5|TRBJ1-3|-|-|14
CASSYDSSGNTIYF
TGTGCCAGCAGTTACGACAGTTCTGGAAACACCATATATTTT
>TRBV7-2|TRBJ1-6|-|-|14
CASTRWGVNSPLHF
TGTGCCAGCACCCGGTGGGGGGTTAATTCACCCCTCCACTTT
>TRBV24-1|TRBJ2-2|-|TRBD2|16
CATSDLPGGTDGELFF
TGTGCCACCAGTGATTTGCCGGGGGGGACCGACGGGGAGCTGTTTTTT
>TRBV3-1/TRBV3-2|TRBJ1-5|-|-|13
CASTGGYNQPQHF
TGTGCCAGCACTGGGGGTTACAATCAGCCCCAGCATTTT
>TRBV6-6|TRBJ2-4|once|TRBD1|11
CASSYDRVQYF
TGTGCCAGCAGTTACGACAGGGTCCAGTACTTC
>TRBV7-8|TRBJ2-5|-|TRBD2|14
CASSSGLGLETQYF
TGTGCCAGCAGCTCCGGACTAGGGCTAGAGACCCAGTACTTC
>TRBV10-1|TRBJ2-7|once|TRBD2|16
CASSEGVGGRPYEQYF
TGCGCCAGCAGTGAAGGAGTCGGCGGGAGACCCTACGAGCAGTACTTC
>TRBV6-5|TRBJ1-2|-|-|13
CASSYFRTDGYTF
TGTGCCAGCAGTTACTTTAGGACTGATGGCTACACCTTC
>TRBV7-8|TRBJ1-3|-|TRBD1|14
CASSADRAGNTIYF
TGTGCCAGCAGCGCAGACAGGGCTGGAAACACCATATATTTT
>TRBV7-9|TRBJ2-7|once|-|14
CASGLRGAGYEQYF
TGTGCCAGCGGCCTACGGGGCGCAGGCTACGAGCAGTACTTC
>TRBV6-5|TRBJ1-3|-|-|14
CASSYTSSGNTIYF
TGTGCCAGCAGTTACACAAGCTCTGGAAACACCATATATTTT
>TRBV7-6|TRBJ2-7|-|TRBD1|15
CASSYLTGTEYEQYF
TGTGCCAGCAGCTACCTCACCGGGACAGAATACGAGCAGTACTTC
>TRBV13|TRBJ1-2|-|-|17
CASSPTSVRTETYGYTF
TGTGCCAGCAGCCCCACCTCCGTGAGGACAGAGACCTATGGCTACACCTTC
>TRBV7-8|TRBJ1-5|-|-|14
CASSHRARNQPQHF
TGTGCCAGCAGCCACCGGGCCCGCAATCAGCCCCAGCATTTT
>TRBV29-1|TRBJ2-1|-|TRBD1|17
CSVEPQGAESSYNEQFF
TGCAGCGTTGAACCACAGGGGGCTGAAAGCTCCTACAATGAGCAGTTCTTC
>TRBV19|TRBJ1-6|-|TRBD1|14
CASSIGQGGSPLHF
TGTGCCAGTAGTATTGGACAGGGAGGATCACCCCTCCACTTT
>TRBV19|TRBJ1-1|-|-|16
CASMYLTGEGNTEAFF
TGTGCCAGTATGTACCTAACAGGCGAGGGTAACACTGAAGCTTTCTTT
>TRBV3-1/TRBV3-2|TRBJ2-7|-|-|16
CASSQGGARRNYEQYF
TGTGCCAGCAGCCAAGGAGGGGCGAGAAGAAACTACGAGCAGTACTTC
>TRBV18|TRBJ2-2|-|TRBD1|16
CASSPPGQGNTGELFF
TGTGCCAGCTCACCCCCGGGACAGGGGAACACCGGGGAGCTGTTTTTT
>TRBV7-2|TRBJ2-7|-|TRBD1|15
CASSLDGTGLYEQYF
TGTGCCAGCAGCTTAGACGGGACAGGCTTGTACGAGCAGTACTTC
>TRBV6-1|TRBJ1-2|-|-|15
CASSETRGMGAGYTF
TGTGCCAGCAGTGAAACGCGGGGAATGGGGGCTGGCTACACCTTC
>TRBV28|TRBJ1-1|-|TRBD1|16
CASSPGQGFGFWGAFF
TGTGCCAGCAGCCCGGGACAGGGGTTTGGTTTTTGGGGAGCTTTCTTT
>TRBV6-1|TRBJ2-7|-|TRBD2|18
CASSDLLTIAGGPSEQYF
TGTGCCAGCAGTGACCTCCTGACTATAGCGGGGGGGCCTTCCGAGCAGTACTTC
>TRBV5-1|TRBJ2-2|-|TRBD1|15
CASSAGTGMSGELFF
TGCGCCAGCAGCGCCGGGACAGGGATGTCCGGGGAGCTGTTTTTT
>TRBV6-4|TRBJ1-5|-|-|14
CASSRASGGQPQHF
TGTGCCAGCAGCCGGGCCTCTGGGGGTCAGCCCCAGCATTTT
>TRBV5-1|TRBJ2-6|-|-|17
CASSSQGGHSGANVLTF
TGCGCCAGCAGTTCTCAGGGGGGACACTCTGGGGCCAACGTCCTGACTTTC
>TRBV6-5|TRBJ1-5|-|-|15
CATRPDGSRNQPQHF
TGTGCCACACGGCCGGACGGATCTCGCAATCAGCCCCAGCATTTT
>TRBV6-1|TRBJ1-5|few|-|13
CASSELSNQPQHF
TGTGCCAGCAGTGAACTTAGCAATCAGCCCCAGCATTTT
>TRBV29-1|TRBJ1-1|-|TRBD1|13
CSVKTGQNTEAFF
TGCAGCGTAAAGACAGGGCAGAACACTGAAGCTTTCTTT
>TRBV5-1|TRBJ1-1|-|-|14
CASSRDTQNTEAFF
TGCGCCAGCAGCCGGGACACCCAGAACACTGAAGCTTTCTTT
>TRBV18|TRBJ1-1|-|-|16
CASSPASTAMNTEAFF
TGTGCCAGCTCACCAGCGTCGACAGCAATGAACACTGAAGCTTTCTTT
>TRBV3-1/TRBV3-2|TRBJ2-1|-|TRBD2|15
CASRSGTGGYNEQFF
TGTGCCAGCAGGAGTGGAACGGGGGGGTACAATGAGCAGTTCTTC
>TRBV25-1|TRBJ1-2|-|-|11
CASSDRYGYTF
TGTGCCAGCAGTGACCGCTATGGCTACACCTTC
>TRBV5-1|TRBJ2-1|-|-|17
CASSFPEGSKGYNEQFF
TGCGCCAGCAGCTTCCCGGAGGGATCCAAAGGCTACAATGAGCAGTTCTTC
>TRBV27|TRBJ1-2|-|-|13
CASSPGRNYGYTF
TGTGCCAGCAGTCCCGGACGGAACTATGGCTACACCTTC